A selection of T cell receptor beta chains follows, all from one sample in a study of CD8 T cells in Susac syndrome. Via MiXCR, TCRdb re-called the immunoSEQ multiplex PCR reads, giving one row per CDR3 protein. The table includes roughly 200,000 distinct CDR3 sequences, almost 96% detected once. Sequencing was performed on CD4+ T cells from PBMCs. The source is a human donor with multiple sclerosis. Both conserved end residues are part of each CDR3. D genes are given only for firm matches. A clone size is listed for some rows: how often the clone was seen (once, few, many), or a class if it is expanded.

TRBD1	TRBV11-2	TRBJ2-3	NA	CASSSDRGGIITQYF	TGTGCCAGCAGCTCAGACAGGGGTGGTATAATTACGCAGTATTTT
TRBD2	TRBV5-4	TRBJ2-3	once	CASSFLAGNTDTQYF	TGTGCCAGCAGCTTTCTAGCGGGGAACACAGATACGCAGTATTTT
NA	TRBV30	TRBJ1-6	NA	CAWRKTGQINSPLHF	TGTGCCTGGAGGAAGACAGGCCAGATCAATTCACCCCTCCACTTT
TRBD1	TRBV20-1	TRBJ1-6	NA	CSARDPGTGIINSPLHF	TGCAGTGCTAGAGATCCTGGGACAGGGATTATTAATTCACCCCTCCACTTT
NA	TRBV9	TRBJ2-2	NA	CASSVAGRDTGELFF	TGTGCCAGCAGCGTAGCCGGCAGAGACACCGGGGAGCTGTTTTTT
TRBD1	TRBV3-1	TRBJ1-1	NA	CASSLTLGTGNTEAFF	TGTGCCAGCAGTCTCACTTTGGGGACAGGGAACACTGAAGCTTTCTTT
NA	TRBV7-9	TRBJ2-2	once	CARGRGSTGELFF	TGTGCCAGGGGGAGAGGAAGCACCGGGGAGCTGTTTTTT
NA	TRBV30	TRBJ2-1	NA	CAWSGWEQFF	TGTGCCTGGAGTGGGTGGGAGCAGTTCTTC
NA	TRBV6-2/TRBV6-3	TRBJ2-7	NA	CASSYLSRAEQYF	TGTGCCAGCAGTTACCTTTCCCGTGCAGAGCAGTACTTC
NA	TRBV20-1	TRBJ1-2	NA	CSAREGLYGYTF	TGCAGTGCTAGGGAAGGGCTCTATGGCTACACCTTC